The text below deals with one TCR beta chain. What it binds is unknown. The method was immunoSEQ multiplex PCR; TCRdb's version includes in-frame clones alone and lacks a portion of them. The sample shows hundreds of thousands of clones, more than 95% of them seen only once. The data belong to a study of shared clonotypes between healthy human individuals. Overall study: There were three CD4 naive, three CD4 memory, two CD8 naive and one CD8 memory plates per donor. General study results and limits: In general, naive subsets displayed greater estimated richness than memory subsets did.

The receptor was derived from a woman under 40 in good health. Sequenced material: naive CD4+ T cells sorted from blood. As for subset: CD45RA+ positively selected.

The CDR3 here is CAWTPHGGSEQFF. The CDR3 region has the DNA TGTGCCTGGACCCCCCACGGCGGGAGTGAGCAGTTCTTC. The chain carries TRBV30 and TRBJ2-1; 7 positions match TRBD2. Germline CDR1 is GTSNPN and CDR2 is SVGIG (reference sequence). V trimming: 4 bases; J trimming: 9 bases; junction bases outside the gene matches: 9. The CDR3 covers 13 residues.